The next 18 T cell receptor beta chains were all read from a single sample in a study of cytomegalovirus exposure and HLA in healthy donors. PCR primers comprised 60 Vbeta and 13 Jbeta primers. Only in-frame clones appear in the TCRdb table, and some are missing; sequencing was by immunoSEQ multiplex PCR. The sample shows under 200,000 clones, roughly 80% of them seen only once. The sequenced sample was PBMCs. The receptors were sampled from a man aged 40-50 years in good health and CMV-seropositive.

Here the CDR3 DNA reads TGTGCCAGCAGCTTAGCAGGCGGGGCGCAGAACATTCAGTACTTC. Translated, it gives CASSLAGGAQNIQYF. The chain uses TRBV7-2 and TRBJ2-4; possible D gene TRBD2, 6 bases. The V end was cut by 0 bases, the J end by 7 bases, with 13 bases between. CDR3 length: 15 residues. Germline V gives CDR1 SGHTA, CDR2 FQGNSA.

The chain combines TRBV19 with TRBJ1-1; 9 positions agree with TRBD1. The germline gives CDR1 LNHDA, CDR2 SQIVND (reference sequence). This CDR3 region has 16 residues. The junction had 5 bases not matched to a gene; V was cut back by 3 bases and J by 0 bases. CDR3 nucleotide sequence: TGTGCCAGTAGTATTGGTGGGACAGGGATGAACACTGAAGCTTTCTTT. It translates to CASSIGGTGMNTEAFF.

In this sample, this clone turned up once. The chain links TRBV6-5 to TRBJ2-1; TRBD2 aligns across 10 bases. The CDR3 is 15 residues long. The V and J ends lost 6 bases and 3 bases, in that order; junction bases with no gene match: 5. From germline, CDR1 is MNHEY and CDR2 SVGAGI. The CDR3 nucleotides are TGTGCCAGCAGCGAACGGACTAGCGGCTACAATGAGCAGTTCTTC. Protein sequence: CASSERTSGYNEQFF.

This clone appeared once. The V gene is TRBV7-8, the J gene TRBJ1-5; no firm D call. Germline V gene lookup returns CDR1 SGHVS and CDR2 FQNEAQ. Between the trimmed V and J ends, which lost 1 base and 7 bases, there was a span of 11 bases. The CDR3 contains 14 residues. The CDR3 DNA sequence: TGTGCCAGCAGCTTAGATGAGGGAGGGCAGCCCCAGCATTTT. This encodes CASSLDEGGQPQHF.

The chain uses TRBV7-2 and TRBJ2-5, with D maybe TRBD2 (6 bases). CDR3 size: 15 residues. Per germline, CDR1 SGHTA and CDR2 FQGNSA. Trimming removed 5 bases at V and 2 bases at J, with 15 bases between. CDR3 region: CASSPLGGIQETQYF. The CDR3 DNA sequence: TGTGCCAGCAGCCCCCTTGGGGGGATTCAAGAGACCCAGTACTTC.

J is TRBJ2-7 and V is TRBV11-3, with a weak D call TRBD1 (6 bases). Germline CDR1 reads SGHNT; CDR2 reads YENEEA. V gave up 5 bases and J gave up 1 base, with 12 bases separating them. The length of the CDR3 is 14 residues. Here the CDR3 reads CASSTNGQSYEQYF. The CDR3 coding sequence is TGTGCCAGCAGCACTAACGGACAGTCCTACGAGCAGTACTTC.

A few counts support this clone. The chain links TRBV7-2 to TRBJ1-1; D call uncertain. The CDR3 has 13 amino acids. CDR1 and CDR2 from the germline V gene are SGHTA and FQGNSA. Trimming took off 2 bases at V and 0 bases at J, with 4 bases between the two ends. The CDR3 is CASSLSMNTEAFF. CDR3 nucleotides: TGTGCCAGCAGCTTAAGCATGAACACTGAAGCTTTCTTT.

The chain joins TRBV7-2 to TRBJ2-7; 8 nucleotides align to TRBD1. The CDR3 runs 14 residues. Germline-derived CDR1 and CDR2 are SGHTA and FQGNSA. Trimming at V came to 2 bases and at J to 6 bases, leaving 6 bases not matched to a gene. The CDR3 protein is CASSLKWTGSEQYF. The CDR3 coding sequence is TGTGCCAGCAGCTTAAAATGGACAGGGAGCGAGCAGTACTTC.

The chain links TRBV6-5 to TRBJ1-1; D perhaps matches TRBD1 (5 bases). Germline values: CDR1 MNHEY, CDR2 SVGAGI. Between the trimmed V and J ends, which lost 0 bases and 0 bases, there was a span of 8 bases. The CDR3 contains 15 residues. The CDR3, as DNA: TGTGCCAGCAGTTACTCCACAGGACTGAACACTGAAGCTTTCTTT. Its translation: CASSYSTGLNTEAFF.

This chain links TRBV5-1 with TRBJ2-7; perhaps TRBD1 as D (6 bases). The CDR3 covers 13 residues. Trimming removed 3 bases at V and 5 bases at J, with 12 bases between. CDR1 and CDR2 from the germline V gene are SGHRS and YFSETQ. CDR3 residues: CASSSQGPNEQYF. CDR3 coding DNA: TGCGCCAGCAGCTCACAGGGCCCCAACGAGCAGTACTTC.

V and J are TRBV11-2 and TRBJ2-7, with TRBD2 matching over 7 bases. The CDR3 loop spans 15 amino acids. Trimming removed 2 bases from V and 2 bases from J; junction bases left unmatched: 6. Germline CDR1 is SGHAT and CDR2 is FQNNGV. CDR3 in amino acids: CASSLYPTSAYEQYF. Written as DNA, the CDR3 is TGTGCCAGCAGCTTATATCCAACTAGCGCCTACGAGCAGTACTTC.

The genes are TRBV13 and TRBJ2-3; 8 bases are a match to TRBD1. Germline CDR1 is PRHDT and CDR2 is FYEKMQ (reference sequence). The CDR3 spans 15 residues. V lost 6 bases to trimming and J lost 3 bases; unmatched junction nucleotides: 8. CDR3 loop: CASSSDRAGTDTQYF. DNA of the CDR3: TGTGCCAGCAGTTCGGACAGGGCAGGAACAGATACGCAGTATTTT. Full variable domain (rest looked up from reference TRBV13 and TRBJ2-3): AAGVIQSPRHLIKEKRETATLKCYPIPRHDTVYWYQQGPGQDPQFLISFYEKMQSDKGSIPDRFSAQQFSDYHSELNMSSLELGDSALYFCASSSDRAGTDTQYFGPGTRLTVL.

The chain combines TRBV5-6 with TRBJ1-6; D not certain. Trimming removed 3 bases at V and 8 bases at J, with 12 bases between. The CDR3 covers 14 residues. Per the germline V gene, CDR1 is SGHDT and CDR2 is YYEEEE. The CDR3 sequence is CASSSIGPDSPLHF. The CDR3, as DNA: TGTGCCAGCAGCTCAATTGGGCCTGATTCACCCCTCCACTTT.

J is TRBJ1-6 and V is TRBV27, with 10 bases lining up with TRBD1. This CDR3 contains 16 residues. Per the germline V gene, CDR1 is MNHEY and CDR2 is SMNVEV (reference sequence). V shed 4 bases and J 1 base; nucleotides not matched to a gene: 1. CDR3 coding DNA: TGTGCCAGCAGTTGGGACAGGGGATCCTATAATTCACCCCTCCACTTT. Encoded protein: CASSWDRGSYNSPLHF.

J is TRBJ2-5 and V is TRBV5-6; the D gene is possibly TRBD1 (6 bases). The CDR3 has 15 residues. V dropped 0 bases and J dropped 5 bases, with 14 bases sitting between them. Germline loops: CDR1 SGHDT, CDR2 YYEEEE. For the CDR3, the DNA is TGTGCCAGCAGCTTGGATACCAGGGGTATGGAGACCCAGTACTTC. Translated, it gives CASSLDTRGMETQYF.

The chain recombines TRBV6-5 with TRBJ1-1, with 9 bases matching TRBD1. CDR3 length: 14 residues. Germline V gene data show CDR1 as MNHEY and CDR2 as SVGAGI. The trim removed 4 bases at V and 3 bases at J, leaving 3 bases unmatched. The CDR3 sequence: CASSWGQGYTEAFF. DNA for the CDR3: TGTGCCAGCAGTTGGGGACAGGGTTACACTGAAGCTTTCTTT.

As concerns this clone: At the DNA level, this CDR3 is encoded by other sequences in the same sample as well. The chain recombines TRBV5-1 with TRBJ1-5; D perhaps matches TRBD1 (5 bases). CDR1 is SGHRS, CDR2 YFSETQ, per germline. CDR3 length equals 15 residues. The V end was cut by 2 bases, the J end by 2 bases, with 11 bases between. The CDR3 DNA is TGCGCCAGCAGCTTACAGGCTTCTCGCAATCAGCCCCAGCATTTT. It codes for CASSLQASRNQPQHF.

The genes are TRBV5-1 and TRBJ2-5; 8 bases map to TRBD1. V shed 0 bases and J 11 bases; nucleotides not matched to a gene: 12. CDR1 and CDR2 from the germline V gene are SGHRS and YFSETQ. The CDR3 runs 15 residues. CDR3 sequence: CASSLAVQGVGEQYF. The CDR3 nucleotides read TGCGCCAGCAGCTTGGCGGTACAGGGGGTGGGGGAGCAGTACTTC.